The subject of this entry is one TCR beta chain. Its antigen is undetermined. The source of the sample is a study of Graves' ophthalmopathy and Graves' hyperthyroidism. Where ophthalmopathy was present, donors had moderate-to-severe activity, CAS ≥3, NOSPECS ≥4 and duration under 3 months. Germline V gives CDR1 ENHRY, CDR2 SYGVKD. CDR3 length: 13 amino acids. V was pared by 3 bases and J by 7 bases, with 12 bases between. As the template, RNA transcripts were used to amplify TCR beta CDR3 regions. A first-round RT-PCR used HTBI primers, followed by a second-round multiplex PCR. TCRdb reprocessed the multiplex PCR reads via MiXCR and lists one record per CDR3 protein. The sample has 200,000 to 300,000 distinct CDR3 sequences; approximately 42% are singletons. General study findings and limits: Progression of ophthalmopathy was predicted by the model with roughly 68% sensitivity and under 75% specificity.

The sequence was collected from an adult man with Graves' ophthalmopathy. The specimen sequenced was peripheral blood. V and J are TRBV10-3 and TRBJ1-2; D might be TRBD1 (5 bases). This CDR3 is CAISEPQVSGYTF. The CDR3 DNA sequence: TGTGCCATCAGTGAACCACAGGTGTCTGGCTACACCTTC.